The next 17 T cell receptor beta chains were all read from a single sample in a study of T cells in Graves' hyperthyroidism and ophthalmopathy. Amplification yielded TCR beta CDR3 regions, with RNA transcripts as the source. First-round RT-PCR of the TCR CDR3 relied on the HTBI primer set. TCRdb called the multiplex PCR reads again in MiXCR, with one record for every CDR3 protein. The data contain nearly 600,000 distinct CDR3 sequences, 11% to 15% of them singletons. Sequencing was done on a sample of blood. Receptors were obtained from a woman younger than 45 with Graves' hyperthyroidism that later progressed to Graves' ophthalmopathy.

The genes are TRBV24-1 and TRBJ2-5; TRBD1 agrees at 10 bases. The CDR3 is 16 amino acids. Germline CDR1 reads KGHDR; CDR2 reads SFDVKD. V dropped 1 base and J dropped 5; count of bases not matched to a gene: 6. The CDR3 coding sequence is TGTGCCACCAGTGATTTCCGGGACAGGGGAAGGGAGACCCAGTACTTC. This sequence encodes CATSDFRDRGRETQYF.

V and J are TRBV30 and TRBJ1-1; the D gene is possibly TRBD1 (6 bases). The CDR3 is made up of 12 amino acids. The ends were cut back, 3 bases at V and 11 bases at J, with 16 bases in the middle. CDR1 is GTSNPN and CDR2 is SVGIG in the germline V gene (reference sequence). CDR3 sequence (DNA): TGTGCCTGGAGGGGGGCTAAGCTCGGGGCTTTCTTT. Translated: CAWRGAKLGAFF.

This clonotype was seen repeatedly, ten times or more. J is TRBJ2-3 and V is TRBV30, with D perhaps assigned TRBD1 or TRBD2 (6 bases each). The V gene lost 5 bases and the J gene lost 0 bases, with 15 bases spanning the gap. This CDR3 spans 15 amino acids. From germline, CDR1 is GTSNPN and CDR2 SVGIG (reference sequence). The CDR3 coding sequence is TGTGCCTGGGGGTCGGGGGCCTCTAGCACAGATACGCAGTATTTT. Translated, it gives CAWGSGASSTDTQYF.

This clonotype occurred many times. This chain links TRBV3-1 with TRBJ1-1, with D unresolved. Trimming pared 0 bases from V and 6 bases from J, leaving 11 bases between. This CDR3 is built from 14 residues. Germline values: CDR1 LGHDT, CDR2 YNNKEL (reference sequence). The CDR3 region has the DNA TGTGCCAGCAGCCAAGAGAGGGTGAAGCCTGAAGCTTTCTTT. The encoded protein is CASSQERVKPEAFF.

This clonotype showed up just a few times. The genes are TRBV20-1 and TRBJ1-2; TRBD1 agrees at 7 bases. Trimming removed 3 bases from V and 4 bases from J; junction bases left unmatched: 17. CDR3 length equals 17 residues. Germline V gives CDR1 DFQATT, CDR2 SNEGSKA (reference sequence). CDR3 sequence reads: CSASKGGGGGAGYGYTF. For the CDR3, the DNA is TGCAGTGCTAGTAAGGGCGGAGGAGGGGGCGCAGGCTATGGCTACACCTTC.

A single count supports this clonotype. A much larger clone differs from this one at a single base, so this may be a read error. The chain recombines TRBV20-1 with TRBJ1-1; D unclear. The ends were cut back, 2 bases at V and 11 bases at J, with 18 bases in the middle. This CDR3 contains 13 residues. Germline values: CDR1 DFQATT, CDR2 SNEGSKA (reference sequence). The CDR3 DNA sequence: TGCAGTGCTAGATCGTTAACGGGCCAAAGTGCTTTCTTT. Amino acid sequence: CSARSLTGQSAFF.

This clonotype has more than one count but fewer than ten. The chain has TRBV7-2 and TRBJ2-7; 9 bases align to TRBD2. The CDR3 consists of 15 residues. CDR1 is SGHTA and CDR2 is FQGNSA in the germline V gene. Unmatched junction bases numbered 5, after V lost 1 base and J lost 4 bases. The CDR3 sequence: CASSLVVAGAYEQYF. In DNA form, the CDR3 reads TGTGCCAGCAGCTTAGTTGTAGCGGGAGCTTACGAGCAGTACTTC.

This clonotype was seen ten or more times. The rearrangement joins TRBV12-3 or TRBV12-4 to TRBJ2-7, with 12 bases fitting TRBD2. The CDR3 spans 15 residues. V lost 4 bases and J lost 5; bases outside the gene matches: 6. The CDR3 nucleotides are TGTGCCAGCAGTTCGACTAGCGGGAGATCGGACGAGCAGTACTTC. It encodes CASSSTSGRSDEQYF.

In its sample, this clonotype was seen many times. CDR3 in DNA: TGTGCCAGCAGTATAGGACAGGGAGCTTTCTTT. Its protein product is CASSIGQGAFF. The chain has TRBV28 and TRBJ1-1; 8 nucleotides match TRBD1. The CDR3 spans 11 residues. Germline assignment: CDR1 MDHEN and CDR2 SYDVKM. Unmatched junction bases numbered 3, after V lost 5 bases and J lost 10 bases.

This clonotype was seen only a few times. The chain uses TRBV7-2 and TRBJ2-1, with a possible D match to TRBD2 (5 bases). CDR3 size: 15 residues. The V end was cut by 1 base, the J end by 2 bases, with 9 bases between. CDR1 SGHTA and CDR2 FQGNSA come from the germline V gene. The CDR3 bases are TGTGCCAGCAGCTTAGGCGGGTCGGCCTACAATGAGCAGTTCTTC. As protein: CASSLGGSAYNEQFF. The whole variable domain, remainder taken from reference TRBV7-2 and TRBJ2-1, is GAGVSQSPSNKVTEKGKDVELRCDPISGHTALYWYRQSLGQGLEFLIYFQGNSAPDKSGLPSDRFSAERTGGSVSTLTIQRTQQEDSAVYLCASSLGGSAYNEQFFGPGTRLTVL.

Ten or more counts support this clonotype. The rearrangement joins TRBV3-1 to TRBJ1-2, with a weak D call TRBD1 (5 bases). Per the germline V gene, CDR1 is LGHDT and CDR2 is YNNKEL (reference sequence). The V and J ends lost 1 base and 8 bases respectively, with 17 bases between them. The CDR3 has 15 amino acids. CDR3 loop: CASSQVASGVGGYTF. CDR3 nucleotide sequence: TGTGCCAGCAGCCAAGTCGCGTCGGGGGTAGGGGGCTACACCTTC.

The sample holds many counts of this clonotype. The chain is built from TRBV28 and TRBJ2-7; 9 positions agree with TRBD2. V lost 4 bases and J lost 7; bases outside the gene matches: 8. Germline V gives CDR1 MDHEN, CDR2 SYDVKM. This CDR3 is built from 14 residues. The CDR3 loop is CASSSQGTSGEQYF. CDR3 nucleotide sequence: TGTGCCAGCAGTTCGCAGGGTACTAGCGGGGAGCAGTACTTC.

The table lists this clonotype with a few counts. The chain couples TRBV7-2 to TRBJ1-3; unclear D gene. The CDR3 length is 15 residues. Trimming stripped 5 bases from V and 1 base from J, with 12 bases between. Germline CDR1 reads SGHTA; CDR2 reads FQGNSA. The CDR3 coding sequence is TGTGCCAGCAGCCCACCGGGTGCTTCTGGAAACACCATATATTTT. Encoded protein: CASSPPGASGNTIYF. Full variable domain (outside the CDR3, taken from reference TRBV7-2 and TRBJ1-3): GAGVSQSPSNKVTEKGKDVELRCDPISGHTALYWYRQSLGQGLEFLIYFQGNSAPDKSGLPSDRFSAERTGGSVSTLTIQRTQQEDSAVYLCASSPPGASGNTIYFGEGSWLTVV.

This clonotype was observed many times. V gene TRBV28 combines with J gene TRBJ2-2, with TRBD2 as a possible D gene (6 bases). The CDR3 spans 15 residues. Trimming took 8 bases from V and 1 from J, leaving 14 bases between them. Per germline, CDR1 MDHEN and CDR2 SYDVKM. CDR3 amino acids: CASEGRRENTGELFF. As DNA, the CDR3 is TGTGCCAGCGAGGGGAGGCGGGAGAACACCGGGGAGCTGTTTTTT.

This clonotype appeared many times. V is TRBV6-2 or TRBV6-3 and J is TRBJ2-7; 13 bases match TRBD2. Germline V CDR1 and CDR2: MNHEY, SVGEGT. V shed 6 bases, J shed 2 bases, and the junction held 7 bases outside the gene matches. The CDR3 totals 16 residues. The CDR3 bases are TGTGCCAGCAGCACCGGACTAGCGGGAGTGCCCTACGAGCAGTACTTC. Its protein product is CASSTGLAGVPYEQYF.

The J gene is TRBJ2-1, the V gene TRBV7-3, with a possible D match to TRBD2 (6 bases). V was clipped by 4 bases and J by 10 bases, with 14 bases between them. In germline, CDR1 is SGHTA, CDR2 FQGTGA. This CDR3 contains 13 residues. For the CDR3, the DNA is TGTGCCAGCAGCTCGGGGGTAAGAGACGAGCAGTTCTTC. Translation: CASSSGVRDEQFF.

This clonotype was counted ten times or more. The chain employs TRBV5-8 and TRBJ2-6, with D unresolved. The V end was cut by 2 bases, the J end by 1 base, with 4 bases between. The V gene's germline CDR1 is SGHTS and CDR2 YDEGEE. This CDR3 region has 14 residues. The CDR3 spells CASSFLSGANVLTF. For the CDR3, the DNA is TGTGCCAGCAGCTTCCTTTCTGGGGCCAACGTCCTGACTTTC.